This T cell receptor beta chain was profiled in a study of shared T cell receptors in the human thymus. This CDR3 is built from 14 residues. V shed 2 bases, J shed 4 bases, and the junction held 5 bases outside the gene matches. Germline CDR1 is SGHAT and CDR2 is FQDESV (reference sequence). In this sample, this clone turned up a few times. Measured with immunoSEQ multiplex PCR; TCRdb has only the in-frame clones, and not every one. Of more than 550,000 clones detected, 70% to 90% appear once; the ten largest clones hold roughly 0.0086%. This sample was shared with a second study, whose subject was human thymus T cells. Turning to that study: The source of the thymus tissue was resections taken during corrective heart surgery. Among thymic and blood repertoires, usage of V and J genes appeared biased.

This rearrangement joins TRBV11-1 to TRBJ2-7, with 7 bases fitting TRBD1. The sample comprised thymocytes. This clonotype was sampled from a boy in the first two years of life with a congenital heart defect. The CDR3 DNA reads TGTGCCAGCAGCTTACGGGACAGCACTTACGAGCAGTACTTC. Translated, it gives CASSLRDSTYEQYF.